This T cell receptor beta chain was identified during a study of radiation and T cells in renal cell carcinoma. About the study: Nephrectomy followed 15 Gy stereotactic body radiation by 4 weeks. General observations from the study: Baseline intratumoral clonotype presence is unknown without pretreatment biopsies. Top tumor clonotypes rose in blood 2 weeks post-radiation, then contracted.

The CDR3 runs 13 residues. V shed 10 bases and J shed 2 bases, with 11 bases lying between them. Germline V gene sequence: CDR1 MNHEY, CDR2 SVGAGI. This sample's time point: baseline pretreatment blood. Indicated treatment: 15 Gy SBRT to primary tumor, nephrectomy 4 weeks later. Serial blood draws occurred at baseline and 2 and 4 weeks post-SBRT. Note on this clone: Its specificity is unknown.

Only in-frame clones appear in the TCRdb table, and some are missing; sequencing was by immunoSEQ multiplex PCR. This sample has approximately 94,000 clones, with 82% found just once. The TCR sequence derives from a man in his sixties with renal cell carcinoma. Sequences were derived from blood, sampled from a patient whose treatment included radiotherapy and nephrectomy. The chain couples TRBV6-5 to TRBJ2-2, with D tentatively TRBD1 (5 bases). CDR3 nucleotides: TGTGCCACCCGGACACTTAACACCGGGGAGCTGTTTTTT. Amino acids: CATRTLNTGELFF.